A selection of T cell receptor beta chains follows, all from one sample in a study of Ad26.COV2.S vaccination and SARS-CoV-2 variants. Data came from immunoSEQ multiplex PCR; TCRdb stores just in-frame clones and leaves some out. The table has approximately 300,000 clones, 85% seen once. The material was peripheral blood, obtained in a trial of Ad26.COV2.S vaccine versus placebo. The source of these receptors is a person between 18 and 59 years old who received the Ad26.COV2.S COVID-19 vaccine or a placebo. Both conserved end residues are part of each CDR3.

TRBJ2-5,TRBV10-3,CAISDRLAGGQETQYF
TRBJ2-7,TRBV4-1,CASSQDVGGQYF
TRBJ1-1,TRBV5-1,CASSTYPEDTEAFF
TRBJ2-5,TRBV6-1,CASSGTGGAGPPASQETQYF
TRBJ1-1,TRBV6-6,CASSYVTDPNTEAFF
TRBJ1-2,TRBV6-5,CASSYGGRGQNGYTF
TRBJ1-4,TRBV28,CASSFRWRGNEKLFF
TRBJ1-2,TRBV19,CASSTPGTSNYGYTF
TRBJ1-1,TRBV10-3,CATEGGLQGPRGTEAFF
TRBJ1-1,TRBV15,CATSRDVATEAFF
TRBJ1-3,TRBV7-9,CASSLTGQGFSGNTIYF